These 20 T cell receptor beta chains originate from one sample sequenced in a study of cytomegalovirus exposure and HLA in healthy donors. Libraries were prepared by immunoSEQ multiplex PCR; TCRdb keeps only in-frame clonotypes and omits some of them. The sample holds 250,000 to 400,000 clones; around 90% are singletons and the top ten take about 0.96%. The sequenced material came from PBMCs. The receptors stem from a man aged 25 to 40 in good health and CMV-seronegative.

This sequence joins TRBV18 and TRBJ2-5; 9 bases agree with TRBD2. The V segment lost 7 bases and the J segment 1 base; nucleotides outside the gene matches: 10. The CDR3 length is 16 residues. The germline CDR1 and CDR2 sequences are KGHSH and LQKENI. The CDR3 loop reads CASCIPGAGGQETQYF. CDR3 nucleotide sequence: TGTGCCAGCTGTATCCCGGGAGCGGGGGGCCAAGAGACCCAGTACTTC.

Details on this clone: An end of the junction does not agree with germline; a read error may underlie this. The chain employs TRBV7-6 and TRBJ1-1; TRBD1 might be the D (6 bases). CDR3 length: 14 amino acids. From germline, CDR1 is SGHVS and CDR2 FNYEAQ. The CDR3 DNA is TGTGCCAGCAGCGTAGCCATACAGGGAGCTGAAGCTTTCTTT. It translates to CASSVAIQGAEAFF.

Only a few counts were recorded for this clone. The CDR3 sequence: CASSPALAGGPDTQYF. The CDR3 region has the DNA TGTGCCAGCTCACCCGCACTAGCGGGGGGGCCGGATACGCAGTATTTT. The chain combines TRBV18 with TRBJ2-3; 13 bases map to TRBD2. V lost 3 bases and J lost 6; bases outside the gene matches: 6. This CDR3 has 16 amino acids. Germline V gene data show CDR1 as KGHSH and CDR2 as LQKENI.

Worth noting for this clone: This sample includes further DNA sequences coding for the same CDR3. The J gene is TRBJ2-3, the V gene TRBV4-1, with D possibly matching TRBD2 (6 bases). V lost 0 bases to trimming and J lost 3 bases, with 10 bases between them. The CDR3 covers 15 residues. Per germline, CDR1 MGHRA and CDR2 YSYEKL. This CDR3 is CASSQDGTRTDTQYF. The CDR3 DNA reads TGCGCCAGCAGCCAAGATGGGACTCGAACAGATACGCAGTATTTT.

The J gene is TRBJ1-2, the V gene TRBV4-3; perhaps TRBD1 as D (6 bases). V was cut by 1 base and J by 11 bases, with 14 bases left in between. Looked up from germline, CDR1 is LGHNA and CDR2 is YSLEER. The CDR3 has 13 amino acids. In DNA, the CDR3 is TGCGCCAGCAGCCAAGGGGGGCAGGAGAATTACACCTTC. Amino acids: CASSQGGQENYTF.

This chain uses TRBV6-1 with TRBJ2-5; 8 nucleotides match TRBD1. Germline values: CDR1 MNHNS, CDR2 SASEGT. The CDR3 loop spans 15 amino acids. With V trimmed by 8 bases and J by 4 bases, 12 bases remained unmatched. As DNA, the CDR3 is TGTGCCAGCGCCGAACTGACAGGGGCAGCAGAGACCCAGTACTTC. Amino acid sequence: CASAELTGAAETQYF.

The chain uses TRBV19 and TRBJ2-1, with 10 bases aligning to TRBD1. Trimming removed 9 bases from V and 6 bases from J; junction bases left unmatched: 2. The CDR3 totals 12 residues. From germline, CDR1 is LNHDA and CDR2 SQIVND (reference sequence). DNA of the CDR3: TGTGCCAGCCGGGACAGGGGCAATGAGCAGTTCTTC. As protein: CASRDRGNEQFF.

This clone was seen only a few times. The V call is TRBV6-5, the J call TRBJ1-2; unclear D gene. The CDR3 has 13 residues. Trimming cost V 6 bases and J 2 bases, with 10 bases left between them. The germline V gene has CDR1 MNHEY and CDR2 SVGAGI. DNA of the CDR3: TGTGCCAGCAGATTACCGGGGAACTATGGCTACACCTTC. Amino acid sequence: CASRLPGNYGYTF.

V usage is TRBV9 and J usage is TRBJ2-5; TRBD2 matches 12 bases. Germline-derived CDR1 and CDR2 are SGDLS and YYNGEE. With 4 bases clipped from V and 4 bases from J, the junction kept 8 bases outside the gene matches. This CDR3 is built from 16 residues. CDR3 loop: CASSPGLAGGPETQYF. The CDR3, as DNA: TGTGCCAGCAGCCCGGGGCTAGCGGGGGGGCCAGAGACCCAGTACTTC.

CDR3 protein: CASSLSLDGETQYF. The CDR3 bases are TGTGCCAGCAGTTTATCGCTCGACGGGGAGACCCAGTACTTC. The chain links TRBV27 to TRBJ2-5; the D is unclear. The CDR3 length is 14 residues. Trimming cost V 0 bases and J 5 bases, with 10 bases left between them. Germline V gene lookup returns CDR1 MNHEY and CDR2 SMNVEV (reference sequence).

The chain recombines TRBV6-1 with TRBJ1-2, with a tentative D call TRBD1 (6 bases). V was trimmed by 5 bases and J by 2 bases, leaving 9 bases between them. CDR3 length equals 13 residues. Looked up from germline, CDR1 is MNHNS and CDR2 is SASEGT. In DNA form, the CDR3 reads TGTGCCAGCAGTTCACAGGGAAACTATGGCTACACCTTC. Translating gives CASSSQGNYGYTF.

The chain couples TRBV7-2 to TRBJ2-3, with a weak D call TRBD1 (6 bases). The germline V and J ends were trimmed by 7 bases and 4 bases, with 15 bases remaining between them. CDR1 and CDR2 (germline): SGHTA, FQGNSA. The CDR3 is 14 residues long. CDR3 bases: TGTGCCAGCATTCGGTCCAAGGGGGCAGATACGCAGTATTTT. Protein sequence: CASIRSKGADTQYF.

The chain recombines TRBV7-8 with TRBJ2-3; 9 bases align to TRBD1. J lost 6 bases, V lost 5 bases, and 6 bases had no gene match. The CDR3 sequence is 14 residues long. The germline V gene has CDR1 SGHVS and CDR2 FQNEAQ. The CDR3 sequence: CASSRGQGVDTQYF. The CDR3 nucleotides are TGTGCCAGCAGCCGGGGACAGGGAGTTGATACGCAGTATTTT. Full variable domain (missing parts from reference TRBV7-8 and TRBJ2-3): GAGVSQSPRYKVAKRGQDVALRCDPISGHVSLFWYQQALGQGPEFLTYFQNEAQLDKSGLPSDRFFAERPEGSVSTLKIQRTQQEDSAVYLCASSRGQGVDTQYFGPGTRLTVL.

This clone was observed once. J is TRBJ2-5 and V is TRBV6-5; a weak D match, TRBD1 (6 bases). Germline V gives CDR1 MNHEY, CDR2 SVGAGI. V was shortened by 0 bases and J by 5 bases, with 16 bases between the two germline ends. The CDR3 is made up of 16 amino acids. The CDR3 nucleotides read TGTGCCAGCAGTTACTCGAACGGCAGGGGTGAGGAGACCCAGTACTTC. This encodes CASSYSNGRGEETQYF.

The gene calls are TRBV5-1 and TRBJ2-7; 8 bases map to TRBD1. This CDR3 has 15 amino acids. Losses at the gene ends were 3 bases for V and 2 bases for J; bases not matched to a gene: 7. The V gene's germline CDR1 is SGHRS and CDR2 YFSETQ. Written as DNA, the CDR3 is TGCGCCAGCAGCTACCTGACAGGGGCGACCTACGAGCAGTACTTC. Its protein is CASSYLTGATYEQYF. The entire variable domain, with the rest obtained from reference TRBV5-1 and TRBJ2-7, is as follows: KAGVTQTPRYLIKTRGQQVTLSCSPISGHRSVSWYQQTPGQGLQFLFEYFSETQRNKGNFPGRFSGRQFSNSRSEMNVSTLELGDSALYLCASSYLTGATYEQYFGPGTRLTVT.

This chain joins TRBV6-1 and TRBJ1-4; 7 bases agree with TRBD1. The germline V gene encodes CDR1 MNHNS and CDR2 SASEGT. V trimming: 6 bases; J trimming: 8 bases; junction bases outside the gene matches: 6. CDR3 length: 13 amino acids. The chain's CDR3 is CASRSRGDEKLFF. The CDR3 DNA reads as TGTGCCAGCAGAAGCAGGGGGGACGAAAAACTGTTTTTT.

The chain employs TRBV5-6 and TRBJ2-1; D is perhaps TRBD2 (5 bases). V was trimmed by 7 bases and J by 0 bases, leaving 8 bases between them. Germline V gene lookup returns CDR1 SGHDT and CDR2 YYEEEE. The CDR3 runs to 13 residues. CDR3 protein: CASSGSSYNEQFF. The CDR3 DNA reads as TGTGCCAGCTCGGGGAGCTCCTACAATGAGCAGTTCTTC.

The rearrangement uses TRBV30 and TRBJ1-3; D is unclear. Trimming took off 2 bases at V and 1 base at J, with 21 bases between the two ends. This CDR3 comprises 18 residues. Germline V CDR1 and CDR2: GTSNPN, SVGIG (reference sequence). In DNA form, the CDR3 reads TGTGCCTGGAGTCGATTGGCGGCAGCCCTTATTTCTGGAAACACCATATATTTT. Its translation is CAWSRLAAALISGNTIYF.

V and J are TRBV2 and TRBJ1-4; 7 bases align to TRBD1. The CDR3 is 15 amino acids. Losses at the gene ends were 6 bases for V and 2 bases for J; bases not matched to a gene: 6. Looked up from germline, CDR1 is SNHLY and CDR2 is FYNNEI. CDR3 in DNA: TGTGCCAGCAGCGAACAGGGGTTGACTAATGAAAAACTGTTTTTT. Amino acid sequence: CASSEQGLTNEKLFF. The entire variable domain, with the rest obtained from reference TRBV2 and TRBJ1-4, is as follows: EPEVTQTPSHQVTQMGQEVILRCVPISNHLYFYWYRQILGQKVEFLVSFYNNEISEKSEIFDDQFSVERPDGSNFTLKIRSTKLEDSAMYFCASSEQGLTNEKLFFGSGTQLSVL.

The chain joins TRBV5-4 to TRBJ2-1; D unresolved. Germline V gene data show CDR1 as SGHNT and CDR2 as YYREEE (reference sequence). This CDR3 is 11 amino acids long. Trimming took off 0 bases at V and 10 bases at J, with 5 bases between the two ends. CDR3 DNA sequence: TGTGCCAGCAGCTTGGCCCAGGAGCAGTTCTTC. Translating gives CASSLAQEQFF.